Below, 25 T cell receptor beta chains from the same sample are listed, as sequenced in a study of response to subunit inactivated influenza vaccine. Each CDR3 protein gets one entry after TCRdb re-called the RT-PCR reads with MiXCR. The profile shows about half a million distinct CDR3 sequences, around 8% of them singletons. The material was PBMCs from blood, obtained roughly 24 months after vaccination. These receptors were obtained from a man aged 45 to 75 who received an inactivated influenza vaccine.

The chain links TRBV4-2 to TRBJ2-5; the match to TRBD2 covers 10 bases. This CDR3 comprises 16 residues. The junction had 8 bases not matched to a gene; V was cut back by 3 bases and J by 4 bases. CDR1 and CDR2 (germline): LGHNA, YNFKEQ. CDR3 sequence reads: CASSQEAGGPGETQYF. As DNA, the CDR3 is TGTGCCAGCAGCCAGGAAGCGGGAGGGCCGGGAGAGACCCAGTACTTC.

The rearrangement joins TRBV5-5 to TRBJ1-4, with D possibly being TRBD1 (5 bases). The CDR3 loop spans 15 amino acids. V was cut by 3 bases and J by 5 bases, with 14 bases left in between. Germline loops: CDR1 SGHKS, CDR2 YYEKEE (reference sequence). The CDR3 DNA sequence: TGTGCCAGCAGCTCATTCGGGACGGGGAATGAAAAACTGTTTTTT. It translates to CASSSFGTGNEKLFF. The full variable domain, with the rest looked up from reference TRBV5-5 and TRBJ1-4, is DAGVTQSPTHLIKTRGQQVTLRCSPISGHKSVSWYQQVLGQGPQFIFQYYEKEERGRGNFPDRFSARQFPNYSSELNVNALLLGDSALYLCASSSFGTGNEKLFFGSGTQLSVL.

CDR3 loop: CASSLRDGLVGTDTQYF. CDR3 bases: TGTGCCAGCTCACTCCGGGACGGTCTGGTAGGCACAGATACGCAGTATTTT. V usage is TRBV18 and J usage is TRBJ2-3; possibly TRBD1 or TRBD2 for D (5 bases each). The CDR3 contains 17 residues. V was clipped by 4 bases and J by 1 base, with 18 bases between them. CDR1 is KGHSH and CDR2 is LQKENI in the germline V gene.

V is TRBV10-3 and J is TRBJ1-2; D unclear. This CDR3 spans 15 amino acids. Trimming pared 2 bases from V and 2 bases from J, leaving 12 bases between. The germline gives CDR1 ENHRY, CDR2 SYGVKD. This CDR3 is CAISEERHLNYGYTF. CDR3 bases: TGTGCCATCAGTGAGGAACGGCACTTAAACTATGGCTACACCTTC.

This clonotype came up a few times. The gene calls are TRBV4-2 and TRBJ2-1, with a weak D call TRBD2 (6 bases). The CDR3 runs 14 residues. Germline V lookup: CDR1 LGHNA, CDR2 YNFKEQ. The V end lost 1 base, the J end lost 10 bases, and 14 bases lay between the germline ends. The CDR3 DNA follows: TGTGCCAGCAGCCAAGCCGGGACTCCCAAGGAGCAGTTCTTC. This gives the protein CASSQAGTPKEQFF.

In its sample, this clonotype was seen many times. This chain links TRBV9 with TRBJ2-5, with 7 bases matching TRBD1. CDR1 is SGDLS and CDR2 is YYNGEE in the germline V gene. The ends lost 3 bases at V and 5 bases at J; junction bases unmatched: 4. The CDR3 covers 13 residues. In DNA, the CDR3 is TGTGCCAGCAGCGGGAACAGGGGCGAGACCCAGTACTTC. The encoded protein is CASSGNRGETQYF.

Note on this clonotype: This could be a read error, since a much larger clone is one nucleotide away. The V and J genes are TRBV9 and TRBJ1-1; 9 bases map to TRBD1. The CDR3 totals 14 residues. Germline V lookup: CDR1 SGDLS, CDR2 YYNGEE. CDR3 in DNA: TGTGCCAGCAGCGCAACAGGGGGCTACACTGAAGCTTCCTTT. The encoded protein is CASSATGGYTEASF. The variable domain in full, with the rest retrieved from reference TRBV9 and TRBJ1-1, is DSGVTQTPKHLITATGQRVTLRCSPRSGDLSVYWYQQSLDQGLQFLIQYYNGEERAKGNILERFSAQQFPDLHSELNLSSLELGDSALYFCASSATGGYTEASFGQGTRLTVV.

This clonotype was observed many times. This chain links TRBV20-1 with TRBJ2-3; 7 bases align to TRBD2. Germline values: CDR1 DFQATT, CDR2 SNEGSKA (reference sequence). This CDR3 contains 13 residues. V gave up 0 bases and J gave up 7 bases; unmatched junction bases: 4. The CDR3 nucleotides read TGCAGTGCTAGAGATGGGCGGGGGTATACGCAGTATTTT. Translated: CSARDGRGYTQYF.

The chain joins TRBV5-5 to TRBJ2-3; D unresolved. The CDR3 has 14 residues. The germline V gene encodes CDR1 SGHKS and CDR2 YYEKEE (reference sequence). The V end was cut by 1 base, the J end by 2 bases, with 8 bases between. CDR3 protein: CASSLLNPTDTQYF. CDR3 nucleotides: TGTGCCAGCAGCTTGTTGAATCCCACAGATACGCAGTATTTT.

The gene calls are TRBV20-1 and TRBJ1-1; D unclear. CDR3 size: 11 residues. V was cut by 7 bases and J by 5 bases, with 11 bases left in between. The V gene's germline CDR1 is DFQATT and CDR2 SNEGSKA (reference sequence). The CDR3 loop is CSVGRVTEAFF. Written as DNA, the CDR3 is TGCAGTGTTGGAAGAGTAACTGAAGCTTTCTTT.

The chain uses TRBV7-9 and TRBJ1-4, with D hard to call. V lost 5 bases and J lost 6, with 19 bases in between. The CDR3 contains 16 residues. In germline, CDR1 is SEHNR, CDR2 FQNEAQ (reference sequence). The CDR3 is CASSPTGWGGDEKLFF. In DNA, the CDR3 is TGTGCCAGCAGCCCAACCGGATGGGGTGGCGATGAAAAACTGTTTTTT.

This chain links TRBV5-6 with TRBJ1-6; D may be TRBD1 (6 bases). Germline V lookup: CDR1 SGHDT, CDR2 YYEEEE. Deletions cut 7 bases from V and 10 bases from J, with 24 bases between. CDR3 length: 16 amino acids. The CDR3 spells CASRSQGGGNGSPLHF. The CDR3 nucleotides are TGTGCCAGCCGATCACAGGGAGGGGGTAATGGATCACCCCTCCACTTT. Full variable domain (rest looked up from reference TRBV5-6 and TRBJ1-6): DAGVTQSPTHLIKTRGQQVTLRCSPKSGHDTVSWYQQALGQGPQFIFQYYEEEERQRGNFPDRFSGHQFPNYSSELNVNALLLGDSALYLCASRSQGGGNGSPLHFGNGTRLTVT.

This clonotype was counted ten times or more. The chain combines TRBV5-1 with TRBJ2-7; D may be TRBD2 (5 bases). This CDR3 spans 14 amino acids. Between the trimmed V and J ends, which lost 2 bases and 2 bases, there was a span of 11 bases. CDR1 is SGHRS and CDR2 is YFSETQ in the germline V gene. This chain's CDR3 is CASSFEGATYEQYF. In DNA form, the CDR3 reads TGCGCCAGCAGCTTCGAGGGCGCCACCTACGAGCAGTACTTC.

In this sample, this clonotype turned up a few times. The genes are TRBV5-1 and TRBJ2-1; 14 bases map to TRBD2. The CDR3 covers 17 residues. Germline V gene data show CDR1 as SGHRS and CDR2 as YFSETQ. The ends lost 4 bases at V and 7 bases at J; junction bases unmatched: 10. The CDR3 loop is CASSISGTSGGYNEQFF. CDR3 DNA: TGCGCCAGCAGCATTTCCGGGACTAGCGGGGGATATAATGAGCAGTTCTTC.

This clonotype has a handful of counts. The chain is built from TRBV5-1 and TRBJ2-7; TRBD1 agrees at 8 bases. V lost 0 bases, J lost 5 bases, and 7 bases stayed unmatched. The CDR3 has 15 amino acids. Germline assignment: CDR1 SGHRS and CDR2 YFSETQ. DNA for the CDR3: TGCGCCAGCAGCTTGGGCGCGGTCAGGGGGCACGAGCAGTACTTC. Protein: CASSLGAVRGHEQYF.

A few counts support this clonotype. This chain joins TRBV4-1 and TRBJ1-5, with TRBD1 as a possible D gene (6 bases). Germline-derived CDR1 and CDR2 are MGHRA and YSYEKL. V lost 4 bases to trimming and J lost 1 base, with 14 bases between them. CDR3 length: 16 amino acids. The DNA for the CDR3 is TGCGCCAGCAGCCTTCAACAGGGAGGGAGCAATCAGCCCCAGCATTTT. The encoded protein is CASSLQQGGSNQPQHF.

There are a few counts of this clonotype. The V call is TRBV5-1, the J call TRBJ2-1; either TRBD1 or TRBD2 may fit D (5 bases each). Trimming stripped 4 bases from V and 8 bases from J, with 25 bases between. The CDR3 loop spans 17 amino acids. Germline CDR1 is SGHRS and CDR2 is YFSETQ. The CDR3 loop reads CASSQRDAGRPVYEQFF. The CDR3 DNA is TGCGCCAGCAGCCAAAGGGACGCGGGTCGACCAGTTTATGAGCAGTTCTTC.

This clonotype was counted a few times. CDR3 in amino acids: CSAKNRLAKNIQYF. The CDR3, as DNA: TGCAGTGCTAAAAACAGGCTAGCCAAAAACATTCAGTACTTC. The V call is TRBV20-1, the J call TRBJ2-4; D possibly corresponds to TRBD1 (5 bases). V was clipped by 4 bases and J by 0 bases, with 10 bases between them. CDR3 size: 14 residues. Germline loops: CDR1 DFQATT, CDR2 SNEGSKA (reference sequence).

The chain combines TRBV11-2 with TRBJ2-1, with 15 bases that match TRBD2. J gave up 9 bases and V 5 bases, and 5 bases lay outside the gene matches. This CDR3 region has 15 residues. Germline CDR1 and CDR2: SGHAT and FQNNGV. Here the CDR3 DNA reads TGTGCCAGCAGCCCTGGACTAGCGGGGGGGAGTGAGCAGTTCTTC. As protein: CASSPGLAGGSEQFF.

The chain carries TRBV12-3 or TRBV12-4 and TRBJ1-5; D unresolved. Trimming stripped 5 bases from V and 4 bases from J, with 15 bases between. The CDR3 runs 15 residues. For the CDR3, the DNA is TGTGCCAGCAGTCAGGAATCTGGGGTAAATCAGCCCCAGCATTTT. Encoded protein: CASSQESGVNQPQHF.

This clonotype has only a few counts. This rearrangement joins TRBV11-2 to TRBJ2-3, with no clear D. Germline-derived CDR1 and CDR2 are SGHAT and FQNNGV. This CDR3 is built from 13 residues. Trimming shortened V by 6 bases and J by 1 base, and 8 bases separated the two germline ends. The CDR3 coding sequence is TGTGCCAGCAGGTATATTGGCACAGATACGCAGTATTTT. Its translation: CASRYIGTDTQYF.

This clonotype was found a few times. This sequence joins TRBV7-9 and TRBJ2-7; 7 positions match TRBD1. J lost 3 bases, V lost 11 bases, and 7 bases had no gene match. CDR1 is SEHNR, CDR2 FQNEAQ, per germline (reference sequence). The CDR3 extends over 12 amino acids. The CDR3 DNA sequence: TGTGCCGGGGACAGCCTTGGCTACGAGCAGTACTTC. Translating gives CAGDSLGYEQYF.

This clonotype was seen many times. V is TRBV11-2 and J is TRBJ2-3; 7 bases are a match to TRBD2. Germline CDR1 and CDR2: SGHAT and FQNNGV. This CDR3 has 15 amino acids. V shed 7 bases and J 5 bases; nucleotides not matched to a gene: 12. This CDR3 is CASIERRELVDTQYF. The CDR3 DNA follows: TGTGCCAGCATCGAAAGGCGGGAGCTGGTAGATACGCAGTATTTT.

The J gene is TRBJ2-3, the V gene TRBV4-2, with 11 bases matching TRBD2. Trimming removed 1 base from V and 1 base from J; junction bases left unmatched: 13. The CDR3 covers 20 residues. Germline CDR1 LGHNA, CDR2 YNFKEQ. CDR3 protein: CASSQVLSGLAGGGTDTQYF. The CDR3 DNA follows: TGTGCCAGCAGCCAAGTCTTAAGTGGTCTAGCGGGGGGCGGCACAGATACGCAGTATTTT.

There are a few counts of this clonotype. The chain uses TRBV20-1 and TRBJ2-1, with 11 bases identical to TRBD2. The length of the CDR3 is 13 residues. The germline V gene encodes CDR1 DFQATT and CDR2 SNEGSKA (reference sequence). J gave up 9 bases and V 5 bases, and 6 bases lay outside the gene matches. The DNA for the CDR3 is TGCAGTGCTTTTAGCGGGGGGGCGGGTGAGCAGTTCTTC. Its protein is CSAFSGGAGEQFF.